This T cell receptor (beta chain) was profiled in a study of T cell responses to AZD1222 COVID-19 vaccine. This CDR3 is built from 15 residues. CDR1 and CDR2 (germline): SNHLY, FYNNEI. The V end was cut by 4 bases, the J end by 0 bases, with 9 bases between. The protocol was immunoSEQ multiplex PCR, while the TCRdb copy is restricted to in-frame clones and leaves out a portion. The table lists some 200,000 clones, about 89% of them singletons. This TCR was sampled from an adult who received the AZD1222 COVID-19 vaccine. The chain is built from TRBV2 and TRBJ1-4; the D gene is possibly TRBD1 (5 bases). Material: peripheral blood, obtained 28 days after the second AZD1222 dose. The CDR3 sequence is CASSVQGSTNEKLFF. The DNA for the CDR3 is TGTGCCAGCAGTGTCCAGGGTTCAACTAATGAAAAACTGTTTTTT. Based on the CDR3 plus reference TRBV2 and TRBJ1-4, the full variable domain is EPEVTQTPSHQVTQMGQEVILRCVPISNHLYFYWYRQILGQKVEFLVSFYNNEISEKSEIFDDQFSVERPDGSNFTLKIRSTKLEDSAMYFCASSVQGSTNEKLFFGSGTQLSVL.